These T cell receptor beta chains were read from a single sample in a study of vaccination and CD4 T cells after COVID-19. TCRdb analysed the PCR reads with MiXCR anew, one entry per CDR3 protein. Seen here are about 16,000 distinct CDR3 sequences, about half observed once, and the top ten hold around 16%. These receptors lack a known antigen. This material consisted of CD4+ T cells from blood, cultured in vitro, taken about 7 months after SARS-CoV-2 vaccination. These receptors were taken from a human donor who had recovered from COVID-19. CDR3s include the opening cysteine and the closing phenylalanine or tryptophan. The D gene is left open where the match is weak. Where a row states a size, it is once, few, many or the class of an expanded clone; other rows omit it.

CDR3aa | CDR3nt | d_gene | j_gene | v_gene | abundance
CASRRTSLTQHF | TGTGCCAGCAGGCGGACCAGCCTAACGCAGCATTTT | NA | TRBJ1-5 | TRBV6-7 | medium-sized
CSASPTLATSGGGTDTQYF | TGCAGTGCTAGCCCGACCTTAGCTACCAGCGGGGGGGGCACAGATACGCAGTATTTT | TRBD2 | TRBJ2-3 | TRBV20-1 | NA
CASSFVPDRVETQYF | TGTGCCAGCAGCTTCGTCCCCGACAGGGTTGAGACCCAGTACTTC | TRBD1 | TRBJ2-5 | TRBV5-5 | NA
CASSQDGTSGILDEQFF | TGCGCCAGCAGCCAAGATGGGACTAGCGGGATATTGGATGAGCAGTTCTTC | TRBD2 | TRBJ2-1 | TRBV4-3 | few
CATSRGEGSSPLHF | TGTGCCACCAGCAGAGGTGAAGGGAGTTCACCCCTCCACTTT | NA | TRBJ1-6 | TRBV15 | NA
CASSFRTSRSSYEQYF | TGTGCCAGCAGCTTTCGGACTAGCCGAAGCTCCTACGAGCAGTACTTC | TRBD2 | TRBJ2-7 | TRBV7-8 | NA
CASSKGGTSPDEQFF | TGTGCCAGCAGCAAAGGCGGGACGTCTCCCGATGAGCAGTTCTTC | NA | TRBJ2-1 | TRBV21-1 | NA
CASSLDRGAQPQHF | TGTGCCAGCAGTTTAGATAGAGGGGCTCAGCCCCAGCATTTT | NA | TRBJ1-5 | TRBV28 | NA
CASSRGLSADTQYF | TGTGCCAGCAGCCGGGGCCTCTCCGCAGATACGCAGTATTTT | NA | TRBJ2-3 | TRBV7-3 | few
CASSLQGETQYF | TGTGCCAGCAGCTTACAGGGAGAGACCCAGTACTTC | NA | TRBJ2-5 | TRBV7-9 | few
CSAVRLAGLRGANVLTF | TGCAGTGCTGTTCGTTTGGCAGGGCTGAGGGGGGCCAACGTCCTGACTTTC | NA | TRBJ2-6 | TRBV20-1 | few
CATSDLASGRGETQYF | TGTGCCACCAGTGATTTGGCTAGCGGGAGGGGAGAGACCCAGTACTTC | TRBD2 | TRBJ2-5 | TRBV24-1 | few